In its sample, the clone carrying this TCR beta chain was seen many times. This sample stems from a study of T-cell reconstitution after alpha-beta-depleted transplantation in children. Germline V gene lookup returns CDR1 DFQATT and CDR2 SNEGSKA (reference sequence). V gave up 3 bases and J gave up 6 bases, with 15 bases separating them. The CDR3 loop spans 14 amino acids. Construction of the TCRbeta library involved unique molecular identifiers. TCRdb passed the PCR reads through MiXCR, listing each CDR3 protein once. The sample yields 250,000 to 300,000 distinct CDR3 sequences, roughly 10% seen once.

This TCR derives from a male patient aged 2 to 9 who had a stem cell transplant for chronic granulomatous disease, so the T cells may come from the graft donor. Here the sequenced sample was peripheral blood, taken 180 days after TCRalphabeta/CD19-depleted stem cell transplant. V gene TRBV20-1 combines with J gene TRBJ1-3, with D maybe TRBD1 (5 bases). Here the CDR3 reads CSASAGRWPNTIYF. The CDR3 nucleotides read TGCAGTGCTAGTGCAGGGAGATGGCCAAACACCATATATTTT.